Sequencing of this T cell receptor beta chain was carried out in a study of Ad26.COV2.S vaccination and SARS-CoV-2 variants. Points from the study as a whole: TCR breadth and depth estimates may have understated total T cell responses. Spike-specific TCR breadth was greater after Ad26.COV2.S than placebo. Recipients of either vaccine or placebo displayed similar breadth of non-spike TCRs. Reported post-vaccination CD8+ and CD4+ T cell responses to spike showed substantial breadth.

The CDR3 has 14 amino acids. Germline assignment: CDR1 LGHDT and CDR2 YNNKEL (reference sequence). Trimming cost V 5 bases and J 7 bases; bases outside gene matches: 10. A remark on this clone: Its antigen is not known.

TCRdb keeps only in-frame clones here, not all; method: immunoSEQ multiplex PCR. This sample yields 150,000 to 200,000 clones, of which about 83% are seen a single time; about 5.9% belongs to the top ten. The sample in question was peripheral blood, obtained after recovery from COVID-19. This chain joins TRBV3-1 (or the pseudogene TRBV3-2) and TRBJ1-1; 7 bases line up with TRBD1. The clonotype originates from a human donor who had recovered from COVID-19. The CDR3 sequence is CASSSSTGRGEAFF. For the CDR3, the DNA is TGTGCCAGCAGCTCTTCGACAGGGAGGGGTGAAGCTTTCTTT.